Listed below are T cell receptor beta chains from one sample, sequenced in a study of T cells in localized non-small cell lung cancer. Sequencing was performed with immunoSEQ multiplex PCR; in TCRdb, only in-frame clones are kept and a portion is missing. The sample includes tens of thousands of clones, around 85% of them seen just once. This sample comprised peripheral blood, obtained before any cancer treatment. The receptors were gathered from a male donor aged 60 or over with stage III squamous cell lung carcinoma. CDR3s include the opening cysteine and the closing phenylalanine or tryptophan. The D gene is left open where the match is weak. A row's size may be missing; if present it is once, few, many or a size class.

d_gene,len,abundance,v_gene,j_gene,CDR3nt,CDR3aa
TRBD2,11,.,TRBV6-1,TRBJ2-5,TGTGCCAGCGGGGGGGTAGAGACCCAGTACTTC,CASGGVETQYF
.,14,.,TRBV5-8,TRBJ1-5,TGTGCCAGCAGCTTGGCCGGGGCCGATCAGCCCCAGCATTTT,CASSLAGADQPQHF
.,13,few,TRBV11-2,TRBJ1-1,TGTGCCAGCAGCTCCCTCGGGATCACTGAAGCTTTCTTT,CASSSLGITEAFF
.,12,.,TRBV4-2,TRBJ2-1,TGTGCCAGCAGCCAAGATAGGGATGAGCAGTTCTTC,CASSQDRDEQFF
TRBD1,12,few,TRBV29-1,TRBJ1-1,TGCAGCGCACTGACAGGGGGGACTGAAGCTTTCTTT,CSALTGGTEAFF
.,11,once,TRBV18,TRBJ2-1,TGTGCCAGCTCCCAAAAAAATGAGCAGTTCTTC,CASSQKNEQFF
TRBD1,17,.,TRBV19,TRBJ1-1,TGTGCCAGTAGTTCCCCCGGACAGGGGGCAGGTAACACTGAAGCTTTCTTT,CASSSPGQGAGNTEAFF
.,14,.,TRBV28,TRBJ1-5,TGTGCCACCTACGGGACGCGGGGAAATCAGCCCCAGCATTTT,CATYGTRGNQPQHF
.,13,.,TRBV28,TRBJ1-2,TGTGCCAGCAGGACGGGAGGATCCTATGGCTACACCTTC,CASRTGGSYGYTF
.,13,.,TRBV6-1,TRBJ1-6,TGTGCCAGCAGTGAAACATATAATTCACCCCTCCACTTT,CASSETYNSPLHF
.,13,.,TRBV5-1,TRBJ1-4,TGCGCCAGCAGCTTGGGGGTACGTGAAAAACTGTTTTTT,CASSLGVREKLFF
.,15,.,TRBV11-2,TRBJ2-6,TGTGCCAGCAGCTTAGCAGCCTCTGGGGCCAACGTCCTGACTTTC,CASSLAASGANVLTF
.,16,.,TRBV5-1,TRBJ2-3,TGCGCCAGCAGCTGGACCCCGGGATCTAGCACAGATACGCAGTATTTT,CASSWTPGSSTDTQYF
.,13,few,TRBV30,TRBJ1-2,TGTGCCTGGAGTCTACAGGGTAACTATGGCTACACCTTC,CAWSLQGNYGYTF
.,14,.,TRBV28,TRBJ1-3,TGTGCCAGCAGTCAGGACGTATCTGGAAACACCATATATTTT,CASSQDVSGNTIYF
.,15,once,TRBV10-1,TRBJ2-3,TGCGCCAGCAGCCCCCCGGGCCCCAGGGCAGATACGCAGTATTTT,CASSPPGPRADTQYF
.,14,.,TRBV19,TRBJ2-1,TGTGCCAGTAGCCCCGGGGGGCCCAGGAATGAGCAGTTCTTC,CASSPGGPRNEQFF
TRBD1,15,.,TRBV9,TRBJ1-4,TGTGCCAGCAGCTTTAGGACAGGGGAAGGTGAAAAACTGTTTTTT,CASSFRTGEGEKLFF
.,13,.,TRBV6-5,TRBJ2-3,TGTGCCAGCAGGCAGGGAGGAACAGATACGCAGTATTTT,CASRQGGTDTQYF
.,16,.,TRBV18,TRBJ2-2,TGTGCCAGCTCACCCCCCGTAGGGGTGAACACCGGGGAGCTGTTTTTT,CASSPPVGVNTGELFF
.,11,.,TRBV29-1,TRBJ1-1,TGCAGCGTTGAGTTCTACACTGAAGCTTTCTTT,CSVEFYTEAFF
TRBD1,18,.,TRBV5-1,TRBJ2-3,TGCGCCAGCAGCTTGGGTCGGGCGGGGACAGGGTTCACAGATACGCAGTATTTT,CASSLGRAGTGFTDTQYF
.,13,once,TRBV11-2,TRBJ1-1,TGTGCCAGCAGCCTCCCGGTGAGAGGGAGAGCTTTCTTT,CASSLPVRGRAFF
.,15,.,TRBV28,TRBJ2-6,TGTGCCACCCAGCGAGGATCCTCTGGGGCCAACGTCCTGACTTTC,CATQRGSSGANVLTF
TRBD1,13,.,TRBV19,TRBJ1-5,TGTGCCACACAGGGGGGGGGCGGTCAGCCCCAGCATTTT,CATQGGGGQPQHF
.,12,.,TRBV6-5,TRBJ1-1,TGTGCCAGCAGTGGCCGGTACACTGAAGCTTTCTTT,CASSGRYTEAFF
.,12,.,TRBV5-4,TRBJ2-2,TGTGCCAGCAGCCGAGGGGCCGGGGAGCTGTTTTTT,CASSRGAGELFF
.,13,few,TRBV18,TRBJ1-1,TGTGCCAGCTCACCAGGAGCGGACACTGAAGCTTTCTTT,CASSPGADTEAFF
TRBD1,14,.,TRBV2,TRBJ1-3,TGTGCCAGCTCGGGGACAGTATCTGGAAACACCATATATTTT,CASSGTVSGNTIYF
.,14,few,TRBV2,TRBJ1-2,TGTGCCAGCAGTGAGGACGGGACTGACTATGGCTACACCTTC,CASSEDGTDYGYTF
.,14,.,TRBV27,TRBJ1-5,TGTGCCAGCAGTTTAGCAGGGCAGGCTCAGCCCCAGCATTTT,CASSLAGQAQPQHF
.,14,.,TRBV5-8,TRBJ1-6,TGTGCCAGCAGCCGGTGGGGTACCGGTTCACCCCTCCACTTT,CASSRWGTGSPLHF
.,14,.,TRBV9,TRBJ1-4,TGTGCCAGCAGCGTCGGAGGGGTCGGTGAAAAACTGTTTTTT,CASSVGGVGEKLFF
.,15,.,TRBV18,TRBJ2-5,TGTGCCAGCTCACCACTAGGCCAGGGGAGGGAGACCCAGTACTTC,CASSPLGQGRETQYF
.,15,.,TRBV6-1,TRBJ2-2,TGTGCCAGCAGTGAACAGAACGTGAACACCGGGGAGCTGTTTTTT,CASSEQNVNTGELFF
.,16,.,TRBV7-2,TRBJ2-3,TGTGCCAGCAGCTTAGGGCGGGGCTACACCACAGATACGCAGTATTTT,CASSLGRGYTTDTQYF
.,13,.,TRBV7-2,TRBJ1-5,TGTGCCAGCAGCTTAAGCCGGGAGCGGCCCCAGCATTTT,CASSLSRERPQHF
TRBD1,13,.,TRBV14,TRBJ1-1,TGTGCCAGCAACGGTCAGGGGGACACTGAAGCTTTCTTT,CASNGQGDTEAFF
.,14,.,TRBV5-5,TRBJ1-1,TGTGCCAGCAGCTTGGGGGGCGAATCGACTGAAGCTTTCTTT,CASSLGGESTEAFF
.,15,.,TRBV7-8,TRBJ2-2,TGTGCCAGCAGGGCCGGGACATTAAACACCGGGGAGCTGTTTTTT,CASRAGTLNTGELFF
TRBD1,18,.,TRBV4-1,TRBJ2-2,TGCGCCAGCAGCCATTTTGGACAGGCCGCCCTGAACACCGGGGAGCTGTTTTTT,CASSHFGQAALNTGELFF
.,13,.,TRBV19,TRBJ1-5,TGTGCCAGTAGCATAGGGGGGAATCAGCCCCAGCATTTT,CASSIGGNQPQHF
TRBD1,15,.,TRBV5-4,TRBJ1-2,TGTGCCAGCAGCTTGGTGGGGGACAGGAACTATGGCTACACCTTC,CASSLVGDRNYGYTF
.,13,.,TRBV29-1,TRBJ2-5,TGCAGCGTTGAATCTGGGGGCGAGGAGACCCAGTACTTC,CSVESGGEETQYF
.,14,.,TRBV7-9,TRBJ2-3,TGTGCCAGCAGCCCTTCAGGGAGCACAGATACGCAGTATTTT,CASSPSGSTDTQYF
TRBD1,16,.,TRBV2,TRBJ2-1,TGTGCCAGCAATATAGGACAGGGGGTAGCTGGCAATGAGCAGTTCTTC,CASNIGQGVAGNEQFF
TRBD1,19,few,TRBV28,TRBJ1-5,TGTGCCAGCAGTACCCACACCGGGACAGACCTGAGGGGCAATCAGCCCCAGCATTTT,CASSTHTGTDLRGNQPQHF
TRBD1,13,.,TRBV7-9,TRBJ1-1,TGTGCCAGCAGCCCCCAGGGGGAGAGTGAAGCTTTCTTT,CASSPQGESEAFF
.,15,.,TRBV9,TRBJ1-2,TGTGCCAGCAGCCAAGTCCCAGACGGAAATAACGGCTACACCTTC,CASSQVPDGNNGYTF
.,14,.,TRBV11-2,TRBJ2-5,TGTGCCAGCAGCGAAAATAGAGTTCAAGAGACCCAGTACTTC,CASSENRVQETQYF
.,14,.,TRBV6-5,TRBJ2-2,TGTGCCAGCAGGGGAGCAGTGAACACCGGGGAGCTGTTTTTT,CASRGAVNTGELFF
TRBD1,12,.,TRBV7-2,TRBJ2-1,TGTGCCAGCAGCCTCCGGACAGGAGAGCAGTTCTTC,CASSLRTGEQFF
TRBD1,14,.,TRBV7-2,TRBJ2-5,TGTGCCAGCAGCTTAGTCGCGACAGGGGAGACCCAGTACTTC,CASSLVATGETQYF
.,14,.,TRBV12-1,TRBJ1-2,TGTGCCAGCAGACTTTATACGGCCACCGGGTGCTACACCTTC,CASRLYTATGCYTF
.,13,few,TRBV9,TRBJ1-5,TGTGCCAGCAGCGGCGGCCTAGGCCAGCCCCAGCATTTT,CASSGGLGQPQHF